The 22 T cell receptor beta chains presented below share a single source sample, sequenced in a study of T-cell memory formation after mild COVID-19. TCRdb recomputed calls from the 5' RACE reads with MiXCR, one row per CDR3 protein. This repertoire shows more than 100,000 distinct CDR3 sequences, approximately 5.9% found once; its top ten account for roughly 2.2%. Material for sequencing was PBMCs or a T cell subset sorted from them (not recorded which). The receptors originated from an adult woman who had mild COVID-19 (a few samples of this study predate the infection). Cell type and time point are not known.

This clonotype was detected many times. V gene TRBV12-3 or TRBV12-4 combines with J gene TRBJ2-5, with a possible D match to TRBD1 (5 bases). This CDR3 region has 13 residues. V was trimmed by 5 bases and J by 1 base, leaving 8 bases between them. CDR3 loop: CASSPGSQETQYF. The CDR3 region has the DNA TGTGCCAGCAGTCCAGGGTCCCAAGAGACCCAGTACTTC.

About this clonotype: An end of the junction differs from the germline gene, which may be a read error. This rearrangement joins TRBV7-3 to TRBJ2-7, with 8 bases that match TRBD1. Germline V gene lookup returns CDR1 SGHTA and CDR2 FQGTGA. The CDR3 is 13 amino acids. The CDR3 DNA reads as TGTGCCAGCAGCTTGACAGGGGCTCGTGAGCAGTGCTTC. Translation: CASSLTGAREQCF.

This clonotype has more than one count but fewer than ten. This chain links TRBV19 with TRBJ1-4; no reliable D call. Per the germline V gene, CDR1 is LNHDA and CDR2 is SQIVND (reference sequence). V shed 3 bases and J shed 5 bases, with 10 bases lying between them. The CDR3 has 14 residues. CDR3 DNA: TGTGCCAGTAGTATGGGTCGTGGGAATGAAAAACTGTTTTTT. As protein: CASSMGRGNEKLFF. The full variable domain, its missing parts supplied by reference TRBV19 and TRBJ1-4, is DGGITQSPKYLFRKEGQNVTLSCEQNLNHDAMYWYRQDPGQGLRLIYYSQIVNDFQKGDIAEGYSVSREKKESFPLTVTSAQKNPTAFYLCASSMGRGNEKLFFGSGTQLSVL.

The V and J genes are TRBV7-2 and TRBJ2-3; a possible D gene is TRBD2 (5 bases). V was clipped by 1 base and J by 4 bases, with 15 bases between them. The CDR3 has 16 amino acids. Germline V gives CDR1 SGHTA, CDR2 FQGNSA. This chain's CDR3 is CASSLESGRAADTQYF. The CDR3 coding sequence is TGTGCCAGCAGCTTAGAGAGCGGCCGGGCCGCAGATACGCAGTATTTT.

This chain connects TRBV5-1 to TRBJ2-1; no definite D call. V lost 3 bases and J 6 bases, leaving 10 bases between the germline ends. Germline V gene sequence: CDR1 SGHRS, CDR2 YFSETQ. The CDR3 has 13 amino acids. The CDR3 region has the DNA TGCGCCAGCAGCTCTGAGCTGGTCAATGAGCAGTTCTTC. Protein: CASSSELVNEQFF.

The CDR3: CASSKSGRNEKLFF. CDR3 coding DNA: TGTGCCAGCAGCAAAAGCGGCAGAAATGAAAAACTGTTTTTT. The V gene is TRBV7-2, the J gene TRBJ1-4; no clear D. The germline V and J ends were trimmed by 5 bases and 5 bases, with 12 bases remaining between them. Germline-derived CDR1 and CDR2 are SGHTA and FQGNSA. The CDR3 is 14 amino acids.

The genes are TRBV6-5 and TRBJ1-5; D is unresolved. Trimming stripped 6 bases from V and 7 bases from J, with 25 bases between. Germline values: CDR1 MNHEY, CDR2 SVGAGI. This CDR3 is 17 amino acids long. The CDR3 protein is CASSPLSVAAGRQPQHF. DNA for the CDR3: TGTGCCAGCAGCCCTCTTAGCGTGGCAGCTGGTCGACAGCCCCAGCATTTT.

V is TRBV5-1 and J is TRBJ2-1; 8 nucleotides line up with TRBD2. With 1 base clipped from V and 4 bases from J, the junction kept 10 bases outside the gene matches. Germline CDR1 and CDR2: SGHRS and YFSETQ. This CDR3 contains 17 residues. This CDR3 is CASSLSNPSGFYNEQFF. CDR3 nucleotide sequence: TGCGCCAGCAGCTTGAGTAATCCTAGCGGGTTTTACAATGAGCAGTTCTTC.

This clonotype was seen repeatedly, ten times or more. The gene calls are TRBV20-1 and TRBJ2-1, with D possibly TRBD2 on 5 matching bases. The CDR3 covers 16 residues. The germline V gene has CDR1 DFQATT and CDR2 SNEGSKA (reference sequence). Trimming stripped 3 bases from V and 3 bases from J, with 18 bases between. Here the CDR3 reads CSASTLEGGYYNEQFF. The CDR3 DNA reads TGCAGTGCTAGTACTCTAGAGGGCGGCTACTACAATGAGCAGTTCTTC.

This clonotype has a handful of counts. The chain joins TRBV5-5 to TRBJ1-4; 10 bases are a match to TRBD1. The CDR3 sequence is 17 residues long. Germline V gene data show CDR1 as SGHKS and CDR2 as YYEKEE (reference sequence). Germline trimming cut 4 bases from V and 6 bases from J; bases unmatched to any gene: 12. CDR3 coding DNA: TGTGCCAGCAGCCCTGGGCCCGGGACAGGGGAGCATGAAAAACTGTTTTTT. This encodes CASSPGPGTGEHEKLFF.

There are a few counts of this clonotype. The chain carries TRBV12-3 or TRBV12-4 and TRBJ1-6; D is undetermined. Trimming cost V 3 bases and J 10 bases, with 7 bases left between them. The CDR3 consists of 12 residues. The CDR3 sequence is CASSFWSSPLHF. CDR3 DNA sequence: TGTGCCAGCAGTTTCTGGAGCTCACCCCTCCACTTT.

The chain employs TRBV30 and TRBJ2-3, with D possibly called TRBD1 or TRBD2 (5 bases each). The CDR3 spans 13 residues. In germline, CDR1 is GTSNPN, CDR2 SVGIG (reference sequence). V lost 5 bases, J lost 2 bases, and 11 bases lay in between. CDR3 protein: CAWDRDPTDTQYF. The CDR3 region has the DNA TGTGCCTGGGACCGGGACCCCACAGATACGCAGTATTTT.

This clonotype was observed many times. This sequence joins TRBV11-2 and TRBJ2-1; D not certain. CDR3 length: 14 residues. Trimming took off 5 bases at V and 2 bases at J, with 10 bases between the two ends. Per the germline V gene, CDR1 is SGHAT and CDR2 is FQNNGV. CDR3: CASSPDRPYNEQFF. CDR3 DNA sequence: TGTGCCAGCAGCCCGGATAGGCCCTACAATGAGCAGTTCTTC.

In this sample, this clonotype turned up many times. V usage is TRBV12-3 or TRBV12-4 and J usage is TRBJ2-2; possibly TRBD1 for D (5 bases). V was shortened by 5 bases and J by 1 base, with 8 bases between the two germline ends. This CDR3 has 14 residues. DNA for the CDR3: TGTGCCAGCAGTAAGACAGAGAACACCGGGGAGCTGTTTTTT. It is translated as CASSKTENTGELFF.

The rearrangement links TRBV14 to TRBJ2-7; TRBD2 is a possible D gene (6 bases). This CDR3 comprises 16 residues. Trimming took off 4 bases at V and 7 bases at J, with 23 bases between the two ends. Germline CDR1 and CDR2: SGHDN and FVKESK. CDR3 bases: TGTGCCAGCAGCCCCAAGCGGAGCGGGCGAACAATGGAGCAGTACTTC. This codes for CASSPKRSGRTMEQYF. Filled out from reference TRBV14 and TRBJ2-7, the complete variable domain reads EAGVTQFPSHSVIEKGQTVTLRCDPISGHDNLYWYRRVMGKEIKFLLHFVKESKQDESGMPNNRFLAERTGGTYSTLKVQPAELEDSGVYFCASSPKRSGRTMEQYFGPGTRLTVT.

V is TRBV27 and J is TRBJ2-1; the D gene is possibly TRBD2 (5 bases). Trimming pared 4 bases from V and 7 bases from J, leaving 23 bases between. The germline V gene has CDR1 MNHEY and CDR2 SMNVEV (reference sequence). This CDR3 comprises 17 residues. The CDR3 DNA follows: TGTGCCAGCAGTTCTCGCTTTGAGGGCCTGGGTGGTAATGAGCAGTTCTTC. Residues: CASSSRFEGLGGNEQFF.

The table lists this clonotype with a few counts. The V and J genes are TRBV18 and TRBJ1-1; TRBD1 aligns across 8 bases. V lost 5 bases and J lost 3; bases outside the gene matches: 2. Germline assignment: CDR1 KGHSH and CDR2 LQKENI. The CDR3 length is 13 residues. CDR3 loop: CASSTGQDTEAFF. The CDR3 DNA is TGTGCCAGCTCAACGGGACAGGACACTGAAGCTTTCTTT.

This clonotype showed up many times. The chain carries TRBV14 and TRBJ2-1; no reliable D call. This CDR3 has 14 residues. Germline V gene sequence: CDR1 SGHDN, CDR2 FVKESK. The V end was cut by 4 bases, the J end by 5 bases, with 12 bases between. CDR3 protein: CASSRLAPNNEQFF. CDR3 nucleotide sequence: TGTGCCAGCAGCCGTCTCGCTCCGAACAATGAGCAGTTCTTC.

In its sample, this clonotype was seen a few times. This chain links TRBV6-5 with TRBJ2-7, with D maybe TRBD1 (6 bases). This CDR3 has 15 residues. Germline V lookup: CDR1 MNHEY, CDR2 SVGAGI. Trimming took 8 bases from V and 2 from J, leaving 19 bases between them. The CDR3 nucleotides are TGTGCCAGCTGGATGGTAGCTGGGGGCCCCTACGAGCAGTACTTC. This encodes CASWMVAGGPYEQYF.

V is TRBV2 and J is TRBJ2-2; D possibly matches TRBD1 or TRBD2 (6 bases each). V was pared by 7 bases and J by 5 bases, with 17 bases between. Per germline, CDR1 SNHLY and CDR2 FYNNEI. The CDR3 consists of 15 residues. CDR3 nucleotides: TGTGCCAGCAAAAGGGAGGACAGAGGTACCGGGGAGCTGTTTTTT. This sequence encodes CASKREDRGTGELFF.

There are many counts of this clonotype. This chain joins TRBV12-3 or TRBV12-4 and TRBJ2-1, with D uncertain. This CDR3 is built from 11 residues. With 5 bases removed from V and 10 bases from J, the gap between germline ends came to 9 bases. CDR3 sequence reads: CASSPRLEQFF. CDR3 nucleotides: TGTGCCAGCAGTCCCCGATTGGAGCAGTTCTTC.

This clonotype was seen a few times. This chain joins TRBV5-5 and TRBJ1-5; TRBD1 agrees at 7 bases. V trimming: 1 base; J trimming: 11 bases; junction bases outside the gene matches: 3. Germline lookup yields CDR1 SGHKS and CDR2 YYEKEE (reference sequence). The CDR3 contains 12 residues. CDR3 DNA sequence: TGTGCCAGCAGCTTGACAGGGGAGTCCCAGCATTTT. Amino acid sequence: CASSLTGESQHF.